Listed here are 11 T cell receptor beta chains from one sample, sequenced in a study of cytomegalovirus exposure and HLA in healthy donors. PCR used 60 Vbeta primers and 13 Jbeta primers. Sequencing used immunoSEQ multiplex PCR; TCRdb keeps in-frame clones, though not all of them. The sample includes some 140,000 clones, around 72% of them seen just once. Sequencing used PBMCs. The receptors were sampled from a woman aged 40 to 50 in good health and CMV-seronegative.

CDR3 residues: CASSETGYEQYF. DNA of the CDR3: TGTGCCAGCAGCGAAACAGGCTACGAGCAGTACTTC. The chain has TRBV11-2 and TRBJ2-7, with a tentative D call TRBD1 (5 bases). This CDR3 has 12 amino acids. Per the germline V gene, CDR1 is SGHAT and CDR2 is FQNNGV. V was clipped by 5 bases and J by 3 bases, with 8 bases between them.

DNA of the CDR3: TGTGCCAGCAGCGTAGACGGGATGGACTATGGCTACACCTTC. This encodes CASSVDGMDYGYTF. This chain joins TRBV9 and TRBJ1-2, with unresolved D. The CDR3 is made up of 14 amino acids. Per the germline V gene, CDR1 is SGDLS and CDR2 is YYNGEE. V was clipped by 0 bases and J by 3 bases, with 9 bases between them. Combining the CDR3 with reference TRBV9 and TRBJ1-2 gives the whole variable domain DSGVTQTPKHLITATGQRVTLRCSPRSGDLSVYWYQQSLDQGLQFLIQYYNGEERAKGNILERFSAQQFPDLHSELNLSSLELGDSALYFCASSVDGMDYGYTFGSGTRLTVV.

The chain uses TRBV5-1 and TRBJ2-5; 9 bases fit TRBD2. V trimming: 2 bases; J trimming: 2 bases; junction bases outside the gene matches: 10. CDR1 and CDR2 from the germline V gene are SGHRS and YFSETQ. The CDR3 is 17 residues long. The CDR3 DNA is TGCGCCAGCAGCTTACAGGCGGGGGGGCCGGGGCAAGAGACCCAGTACTTC. Its translation: CASSLQAGGPGQETQYF.

This clone was detected only a few times. This chain joins TRBV10-3 and TRBJ2-1; 9 positions match TRBD1. The junction had 7 bases not matched to a gene; V was cut back by 6 bases and J by 7 bases. Germline values: CDR1 ENHRY, CDR2 SYGVKD. This CDR3 comprises 14 residues. The CDR3 DNA sequence: TGTGCCATCAGCCGGGACAGGGACACTAATGAGCAGTTCTTC. Residues: CAISRDRDTNEQFF.

The chain links TRBV28 to TRBJ1-2; D might be TRBD1 (5 bases). CDR1 MDHEN and CDR2 SYDVKM come from the germline V gene. The CDR3 has 14 residues. Trimming cost V 6 bases and J 4 bases, with 15 bases left between them. The CDR3: CASRSAGLGYGYTF. CDR3 sequence (DNA): TGTGCCAGCAGATCGGCAGGGCTTGGCTATGGCTACACCTTC.

This chain joins TRBV7-3 and TRBJ2-7; TRBD2 agrees at 7 bases. Losses at the gene ends were 4 bases for V and 3 bases for J; bases not matched to a gene: 21. This CDR3 contains 19 residues. The germline V gene has CDR1 SGHTA and CDR2 FQGTGA. The CDR3 sequence is CASSSKELGSAGINYEQYV. The CDR3 DNA sequence: TGTGCCAGCAGCTCTAAGGAATTGGGGTCAGCGGGGATTAACTACGAGCAGTACGTC.

This clone was counted only a few times. The chain carries TRBV6-6 and TRBJ2-7; possibly TRBD2 for D (5 bases). The CDR3 is 14 amino acids. Trimming left V 2 bases short and J 0 bases short, with 8 bases between. The V gene's germline CDR1 is MNHNY and CDR2 SVGAGI (reference sequence). The CDR3 region is CASSYTTTSYEQYF. The CDR3 DNA sequence: TGTGCCAGCAGTTACACGACTACCTCCTACGAGCAGTACTTC.

The genes are TRBV5-4 and TRBJ1-2, with 7 nucleotides matching TRBD1. J was trimmed by 3 bases and V by 4 bases; bases with no gene match: 6. The CDR3 has 14 residues. CDR1 and CDR2 from the germline V gene are SGHNT and YYREEE (reference sequence). The CDR3 DNA reads TGTGCCAGCAGCCCCAGAACAGGGGACTATGGCTACACCTTC. It encodes CASSPRTGDYGYTF.

The chain joins TRBV18 to TRBJ2-3, with D perhaps matching TRBD2 (6 bases). V was trimmed by 3 bases and J by 3 bases, leaving 13 bases between them. Germline loops: CDR1 KGHSH, CDR2 LQKENI. The CDR3 length is 15 residues. CDR3 sequence (DNA): TGTGCCAGCTCACCTATTGGGGGGACTACAGATACGCAGTATTTT. Translated: CASSPIGGTTDTQYF.

The chain is built from TRBV18 and TRBJ2-7, with 9 bases aligning to TRBD2. This CDR3 is built from 14 residues. Germline V gene data show CDR1 as KGHSH and CDR2 as LQKENI. J gave up 6 bases and V 3 bases, and 6 bases lay outside the gene matches. The CDR3 nucleotides read TGTGCCAGCTCACCGGGAGCGGGGGGCGGCGAGCAGTACGTC. Its protein is CASSPGAGGGEQYV.

The rearrangement links TRBV5-1 to TRBJ2-3; 11 bases are shared with TRBD1. This CDR3 comprises 14 residues. Germline lookup yields CDR1 SGHRS and CDR2 YFSETQ. V lost 5 bases, J lost 3 bases, and 2 bases stayed unmatched. CDR3 sequence reads: CASRGTGGTDTQYF. Here the CDR3 DNA reads TGCGCCAGCAGGGGGACAGGGGGTACAGATACGCAGTATTTT.